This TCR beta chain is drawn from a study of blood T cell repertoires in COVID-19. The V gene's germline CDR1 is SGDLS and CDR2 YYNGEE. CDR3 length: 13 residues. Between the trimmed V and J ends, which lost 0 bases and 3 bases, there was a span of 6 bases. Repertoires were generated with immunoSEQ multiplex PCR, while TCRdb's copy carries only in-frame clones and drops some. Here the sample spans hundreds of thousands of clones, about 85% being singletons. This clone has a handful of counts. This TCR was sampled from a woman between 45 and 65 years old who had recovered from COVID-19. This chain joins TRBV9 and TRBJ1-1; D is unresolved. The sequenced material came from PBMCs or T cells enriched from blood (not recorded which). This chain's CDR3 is CASSVDGDTEAFF. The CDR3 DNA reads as TGTGCCAGCAGCGTAGATGGAGACACTGAAGCTTTCTTT.